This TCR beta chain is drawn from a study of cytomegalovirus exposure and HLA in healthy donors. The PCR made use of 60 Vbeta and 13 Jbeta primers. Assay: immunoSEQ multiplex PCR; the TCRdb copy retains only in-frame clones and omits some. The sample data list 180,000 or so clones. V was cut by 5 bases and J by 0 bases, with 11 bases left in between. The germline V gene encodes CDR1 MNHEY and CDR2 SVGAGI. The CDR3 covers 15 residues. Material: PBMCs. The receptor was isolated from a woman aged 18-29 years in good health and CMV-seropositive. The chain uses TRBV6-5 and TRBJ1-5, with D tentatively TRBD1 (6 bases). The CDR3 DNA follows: TGTGCCAGCAGTCGGGACACCAATAGCAATCAGCCCCAGCATTTT. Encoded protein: CASSRDTNSNQPQHF.